This is a list of T cell receptor beta chains from one sample in a study of T cells after yellow fever vaccination. Using its own MiXCR run on the 5' RACE reads, TCRdb lists one record per CDR3 protein. The sample has tens of thousands of distinct CDR3 sequences, roughly 4.5% seen once; the top ten hold about 47%. The sequenced sample was CD8+ T cells sorted from PBMCs, obtained 5 days after the yellow fever booster vaccination. The source of these receptors is a young man who received the YFV17D yellow fever vaccine. The CDR3 runs from the conserved cysteine through the conserved F or W. The D gene is left open where the match is weak. For some rows the clone size is stated as once, few or many, or as a class when expanded; others skip it.

j_call: TRBJ2-1
v_call: TRBV27
cdr3_length: 12
clone_size: many
d_call: TRBD2
cdr3_aa: CATLGLAGGRFF
cdr3_nt: TGTGCCACCCTAGGACTAGCGGGAGGTCGGTTCTTC

j_call: TRBJ2-1
v_call: TRBV7-9
cdr3_length: 16
clone_size: many
d_call: NA
cdr3_aa: CASRGGRGGTYNEQFF
cdr3_nt: TGTGCCAGCAGAGGGGGAAGGGGGGGGACATACAATGAGCAGTTCTTC

j_call: TRBJ2-1
v_call: TRBV5-5
cdr3_length: 14
clone_size: many
d_call: TRBD1
cdr3_aa: CASSLGQGADEQFF
cdr3_nt: TGTGCCAGCAGCTTGGGGCAGGGGGCAGATGAGCAGTTCTTC

j_call: TRBJ2-7
v_call: TRBV4-1
cdr3_length: 17
clone_size: few
d_call: TRBD2
cdr3_aa: CASSQDVGLAGFYEQYF
cdr3_nt: TGCGCCAGCAGCCAAGATGTGGGACTAGCGGGCTTCTACGAGCAGTACTTC

j_call: TRBJ2-3
v_call: TRBV5-6
cdr3_length: 13
clone_size: many
d_call: NA
cdr3_aa: CASSFGTAHPQYF
cdr3_nt: TGTGCCAGCAGCTTTGGAACCGCCCACCCGCAGTATTTT

j_call: TRBJ2-5
v_call: TRBV30
cdr3_length: 14
clone_size: many
d_call: NA
cdr3_aa: CAWSDHTNGETQYF
cdr3_nt: TGTGCCTGGAGTGACCACACTAATGGGGAGACCCAGTACTTC

j_call: TRBJ2-1
v_call: TRBV27
cdr3_length: 16
clone_size: many
d_call: NA
cdr3_aa: CASVGPGTGSYNEQFF
cdr3_nt: TGTGCCAGCGTCGGCCCTGGGACGGGCTCCTACAATGAGCAGTTCTTC

j_call: TRBJ2-7
v_call: TRBV12-3/TRBV12-4
cdr3_length: 14
clone_size: many
d_call: NA
cdr3_aa: CASSFPGPRDEQYF
cdr3_nt: TGTGCCAGCAGTTTTCCAGGCCCCCGGGACGAGCAGTACTTC

j_call: TRBJ1-4
v_call: TRBV12-5
cdr3_length: 17
clone_size: NA
d_call: TRBD1
cdr3_aa: CASGFGGEGAANEKLFF
cdr3_nt: TGTGCTAGTGGTTTTGGGGGTGAGGGGGCAGCTAATGAAAAACTGTTTTTT

j_call: TRBJ2-1
v_call: TRBV27
cdr3_length: 15
clone_size: many
d_call: NA
cdr3_aa: CASSLSSLPYNEQFF
cdr3_nt: TGTGCCAGCAGTTTATCTAGCTTACCCTACAATGAGCAGTTCTTC

j_call: TRBJ2-1
v_call: TRBV28
cdr3_length: 15
clone_size: few
d_call: NA
cdr3_aa: CASSFSQGSGDEQFF
cdr3_nt: TGTGCCAGCAGTTTTTCTCAGGGATCCGGTGATGAGCAGTTCTTC

j_call: TRBJ2-3
v_call: TRBV6-2/TRBV6-3
cdr3_length: 17
clone_size: many
d_call: NA
cdr3_aa: CASSYPMDGSSTDTQYF
cdr3_nt: TGTGCCAGCAGTTACCCGATGGACGGCTCTAGCACAGATACGCAGTATTTT

j_call: TRBJ1-1
v_call: TRBV3-1
cdr3_length: 15
clone_size: many
d_call: NA
cdr3_aa: CASSQSGTSRAEAFF
cdr3_nt: TGTGCCAGCAGCCAGTCCGGGACAAGCCGGGCTGAAGCTTTCTTT

j_call: TRBJ2-2
v_call: TRBV7-9
cdr3_length: 14
clone_size: many
d_call: NA
cdr3_aa: CASSFRADTGELFF
cdr3_nt: TGTGCCAGCAGCTTTAGAGCGGACACCGGGGAGCTGTTTTTT

j_call: TRBJ2-5
v_call: TRBV7-8
cdr3_length: 11
clone_size: many
d_call: TRBD2
cdr3_aa: CASSPGGPVRF
cdr3_nt: TGTGCCAGCAGCCCGGGAGGGCCGGTCCGCTTC

j_call: TRBJ2-5
v_call: TRBV5-6
cdr3_length: 17
clone_size: many
d_call: NA
cdr3_aa: CASSSPPASTDQETQYF
cdr3_nt: TGTGCCAGCAGCTCTCCCCCGGCATCGACTGACCAAGAGACCCAGTACTTC

j_call: TRBJ2-7
v_call: TRBV7-9
cdr3_length: 17
clone_size: many
d_call: NA
cdr3_aa: CASSTSTRGQSAYEQYF
cdr3_nt: TGTGCCAGCAGCACATCGACGAGGGGACAATCCGCCTACGAGCAGTACTTC

j_call: TRBJ2-2
v_call: TRBV19
cdr3_length: 15
clone_size: many
d_call: NA
cdr3_aa: CASSILILDTGELFF
cdr3_nt: TGTGCCAGTAGTATTTTGATCTTGGACACCGGGGAGCTGTTTTTT

j_call: TRBJ2-1
v_call: TRBV4-3
cdr3_length: 15
clone_size: many
d_call: NA
cdr3_aa: CASSQGTMSPGEQFF
cdr3_nt: TGCGCCAGCAGCCAAGGGACGATGTCTCCTGGTGAGCAGTTCTTC

j_call: TRBJ2-3
v_call: TRBV20-1
cdr3_length: 17
clone_size: NA
d_call: TRBD2
cdr3_aa: CCALPGPGGLGTDTQYF
cdr3_nt: TGCTGTGCCCTCCCGGGTCCCGGGGGGTTGGGCACAGATACGCAGTATTTT

j_call: TRBJ1-5
v_call: TRBV15
cdr3_length: 13
clone_size: many
d_call: NA
cdr3_aa: CATRTAGNQPQHF
cdr3_nt: TGTGCCACCAGAACCGCGGGGAATCAGCCCCAGCATTTT

j_call: TRBJ2-7
v_call: TRBV7-2
cdr3_length: 15
clone_size: NA
d_call: NA
cdr3_aa: CASSSPPAHLYEQYF
cdr3_nt: TGTGCCAGCAGCTCACCTCCGGCTCACCTATACGAGCAGTACTTC

j_call: TRBJ2-5
v_call: TRBV6-1
cdr3_length: 14
clone_size: few
d_call: NA
cdr3_aa: CASRPGTLGGTQYF
cdr3_nt: TGTGCCAGCAGGCCCGGGACGTTGGGGGGGACCCAGTACTTC

j_call: TRBJ2-1
v_call: TRBV24-1
cdr3_length: 14
clone_size: many
d_call: NA
cdr3_aa: CATSETSLYNEQFF
cdr3_nt: TGTGCCACCAGCGAGACTAGTCTCTACAATGAGCAGTTCTTC

j_call: TRBJ2-1
v_call: TRBV7-9
cdr3_length: 13
clone_size: many
d_call: NA
cdr3_aa: CASSSPGTVEQFF
cdr3_nt: TGTGCCAGCAGCTCGCCCGGGACTGTGGAGCAGTTCTTC

j_call: TRBJ2-1
v_call: TRBV7-9
cdr3_length: 12
clone_size: many
d_call: NA
cdr3_aa: CASSLIRDEQFF
cdr3_nt: TGTGCCAGCAGCTTAATACGTGATGAGCAGTTCTTC

j_call: TRBJ2-7
v_call: TRBV12-3/TRBV12-4
cdr3_length: 14
clone_size: many
d_call: NA
cdr3_aa: CASTGPGDTYEQYF
cdr3_nt: TGTGCCAGCACCGGGCCCGGAGATACCTACGAGCAGTACTTC

j_call: TRBJ2-7
v_call: TRBV19
cdr3_length: 16
clone_size: many
d_call: NA
cdr3_aa: CASSIDLTSGPREQYF
cdr3_nt: TGTGCCAGTAGTATAGATCTAACGAGCGGGCCGCGCGAGCAGTACTTC

j_call: TRBJ2-3
v_call: TRBV11-2
cdr3_length: 15
clone_size: many
d_call: TRBD2
cdr3_aa: CASSLGGGLGNTQYF
cdr3_nt: TGTGCCAGCAGCTTAGGCGGGGGGCTTGGAAATACGCAGTATTTT

j_call: TRBJ2-7
v_call: TRBV7-9
cdr3_length: 14
clone_size: NA
d_call: TRBD1
cdr3_aa: CASSLVGQAYEQYF
cdr3_nt: TGTGCCAGCAGCTTAGTTGGACAGGCCTACGAGCAGTACTTC

j_call: TRBJ2-3
v_call: TRBV5-1
cdr3_length: 15
clone_size: many
d_call: NA
cdr3_aa: CASSGAGTSTDTQYF
cdr3_nt: TGCGCCAGCAGCGGTGCCGGGACTAGCACAGATACGCAGTATTTT

j_call: TRBJ1-2
v_call: TRBV11-2
cdr3_length: 14
clone_size: many
d_call: NA
cdr3_aa: CASSPTWRDDGYTF
cdr3_nt: TGTGCCAGCAGCCCTACGTGGAGGGACGATGGCTACACCTTC

j_call: TRBJ2-7
v_call: TRBV4-3
cdr3_length: 15
clone_size: many
d_call: TRBD2
cdr3_aa: CASSQDRGGPYEQYF
cdr3_nt: TGCGCCAGCAGCCAAGATCGGGGGGGGCCCTACGAGCAGTACTTC

j_call: TRBJ2-1
v_call: TRBV3-1
cdr3_length: 12
clone_size: many
d_call: NA
cdr3_aa: CASSQGSDEQFF
cdr3_nt: TGTGCCAGCAGCCAGGGAAGCGATGAGCAGTTCTTC

j_call: TRBJ2-1
v_call: TRBV20-1
cdr3_length: 14
clone_size: many
d_call: NA
cdr3_aa: CSARSADLSNEQFF
cdr3_nt: TGCAGTGCTCGGTCAGCCGACTTAAGCAATGAGCAGTTCTTC

j_call: TRBJ2-1
v_call: TRBV6-2/TRBV6-3
cdr3_length: 12
clone_size: many
d_call: TRBD2
cdr3_aa: CASSILAVEQFF
cdr3_nt: TGTGCCAGCAGCATTCTAGCGGTTGAGCAGTTCTTC

j_call: TRBJ2-7
v_call: TRBV7-9
cdr3_length: 15
clone_size: many
d_call: NA
cdr3_aa: CASSSPRGSTYEQYF
cdr3_nt: TGTGCCAGCAGCTCCCCCCGGGGGAGTACCTACGAGCAGTACTTC

j_call: TRBJ1-5
v_call: TRBV7-9
cdr3_length: 12
clone_size: many
d_call: NA
cdr3_aa: CASRQGRQPQHF
cdr3_nt: TGTGCCAGCCGGCAGGGGAGGCAGCCCCAGCATTTT

j_call: TRBJ2-5
v_call: TRBV6-2/TRBV6-3
cdr3_length: 12
clone_size: many
d_call: NA
cdr3_aa: CASSPFRETQYF
cdr3_nt: TGTGCCAGCAGCCCTTTTAGAGAGACCCAGTACTTC

j_call: TRBJ2-1
v_call: TRBV7-6
cdr3_length: 15
clone_size: many
d_call: NA
cdr3_aa: CASSSPTGTYNEQFF
cdr3_nt: TGTGCCAGCAGCTCCCCAACGGGAACCTACAATGAGCAGTTCTTC

j_call: TRBJ2-5
v_call: TRBV29-1
cdr3_length: 11
clone_size: many
d_call: NA
cdr3_aa: CSVEWDETQYF
cdr3_nt: TGCAGCGTTGAGTGGGACGAGACCCAGTACTTC

j_call: TRBJ2-7
v_call: TRBV20-1
cdr3_length: 15
clone_size: many
d_call: TRBD2
cdr3_aa: CSARPLSGRRGEQYF
cdr3_nt: TGCAGTGCTAGACCTCTCAGCGGGAGAAGAGGCGAGCAGTACTTC

j_call: TRBJ1-2
v_call: TRBV18
cdr3_length: 14
clone_size: many
d_call: NA
cdr3_aa: CASSPDSVGRGYTF
cdr3_nt: TGTGCCAGCTCACCCGACAGCGTTGGACGTGGCTACACCTTC

j_call: TRBJ2-5
v_call: TRBV27
cdr3_length: 16
clone_size: many
d_call: NA
cdr3_aa: CASSLSSGLREETQYF
cdr3_nt: TGTGCCAGCAGTTTATCTTCTGGACTAAGGGAAGAGACCCAGTACTTC

j_call: TRBJ2-7
v_call: TRBV7-2
cdr3_length: 12
clone_size: many
d_call: NA
cdr3_aa: CASSHGSYEQYF
cdr3_nt: TGTGCCAGCAGTCATGGCTCCTACGAGCAGTACTTC

j_call: TRBJ1-5
v_call: TRBV7-9
cdr3_length: 14
clone_size: many
d_call: NA
cdr3_aa: CASSLGDRSQPQHF
cdr3_nt: TGTGCCAGCAGCTTAGGCGACAGGAGTCAGCCCCAGCATTTT

j_call: TRBJ2-1
v_call: TRBV24-1
cdr3_length: 13
clone_size: NA
d_call: NA
cdr3_aa: CATAVAENNEQFF
cdr3_nt: TGTGCCACCGCGGTAGCGGAGAACAATGAGCAGTTCTTC

j_call: TRBJ2-7
v_call: TRBV12-3/TRBV12-4
cdr3_length: 12
clone_size: many
d_call: NA
cdr3_aa: CASSRGSYEQYF
cdr3_nt: TGTGCCAGCAGCCGCGGCTCCTACGAGCAGTACTTC

j_call: TRBJ2-7
v_call: TRBV29-1
cdr3_length: 13
clone_size: many
d_call: TRBD1
cdr3_aa: CSASGQGSYEQYF
cdr3_nt: TGCAGCGCCTCGGGACAGGGGAGCTACGAGCAGTACTTC

j_call: TRBJ2-1
v_call: TRBV5-1
cdr3_length: 12
clone_size: many
d_call: NA
cdr3_aa: CASSLVPNEQFF
cdr3_nt: TGCGCCAGCAGCTTGGTGCCCAATGAGCAGTTCTTC

j_call: TRBJ2-6
v_call: TRBV7-9
cdr3_length: 19
clone_size: many
d_call: TRBD2
cdr3_aa: CASRWGGTSAISGANVLTF
cdr3_nt: TGTGCCAGCAGATGGGGTGGGACTAGCGCCATCTCTGGGGCCAACGTCCTGACTTTC

j_call: TRBJ2-5
v_call: TRBV7-9
cdr3_length: 14
clone_size: many
d_call: NA
cdr3_aa: CASSPHLLGETQYF
cdr3_nt: TGTGCCAGCAGCCCGCATTTGCTGGGCGAGACCCAGTACTTC

j_call: TRBJ2-1
v_call: TRBV29-1
cdr3_length: 11
clone_size: many
d_call: NA
cdr3_aa: CSATPGNEQFF
cdr3_nt: TGCAGCGCTACACCAGGCAATGAGCAGTTCTTC

j_call: TRBJ2-7
v_call: TRBV12-3/TRBV12-4
cdr3_length: 14
clone_size: many
d_call: NA
cdr3_aa: CASSRRGTLHEQYF
cdr3_nt: TGTGCCAGCAGCCGCAGGGGTACTCTCCACGAGCAGTACTTC

j_call: TRBJ1-5
v_call: TRBV15
cdr3_length: 13
clone_size: many
d_call: TRBD1
cdr3_aa: CATRDRVAQPQHF
cdr3_nt: TGTGCCACCAGAGACAGGGTGGCTCAGCCCCAGCATTTT

j_call: TRBJ2-1
v_call: TRBV12-3/TRBV12-4
cdr3_length: 12
clone_size: many
d_call: NA
cdr3_aa: CASSLGASEQFF
cdr3_nt: TGTGCCAGCAGTTTAGGAGCATCCGAGCAGTTCTTC

j_call: TRBJ2-1
v_call: TRBV7-6
cdr3_length: 16
clone_size: few
d_call: TRBD2
cdr3_aa: CASSLGALAGYNEQFF
cdr3_nt: TGTGCCAGCAGCTTAGGGGCTCTAGCGGGTTACAATGAGCAGTTCTTC

j_call: TRBJ2-5
v_call: TRBV29-1
cdr3_length: 14
clone_size: many
d_call: NA
cdr3_aa: CSVVPTAVQETQYF
cdr3_nt: TGCAGCGTTGTACCAACAGCGGTCCAAGAGACCCAGTACTTC

j_call: TRBJ1-1
v_call: TRBV25-1
cdr3_length: 11
clone_size: many
d_call: TRBD1
cdr3_aa: CATHRGSEAFF
cdr3_nt: TGTGCCACCCACAGGGGGTCTGAAGCTTTCTTT